The entry that follows covers one T cell receptor (beta chain) sequence. The sample holds many counts of this clonotype. The antigen it recognizes is unknown. Nothing much larger sits one base from this clone, and base qualities are not available. The CDR3 runs 13 amino acids, cysteine and phenylalanine included. Only the CDR3 portion is preserved as DNA: 39 bases, with reading frame beginning at the first base. The CDR1 and CDR2 encoded by the germline V gene are MDHEN and SYDVKM. Cut back by 6 bases and 3 bases, the V and J ends lie 8 bases apart. The sequencing machine was an Illumina HiSeq 1500. TCRdb cleaned the public reads at Q25 with fastp, built clones with MiXCR and kept in-frame beta chains. Merged by CDR3 protein, the rows form single entries marked with the most common genes and DNA. This sample has around 74,000 distinct CDR3 sequences in its table, and more than 3.5% of those were observed once. The ten biggest clones cover roughly 4.4% of the sample.

The data stem from a study of T cell repertoires in cytomegalovirus infection (dated by TCRdb to between 2018 and 2020). In terms of the full investigation: Because public TCR beta signatures pointed to carriage of CMV infection together with the matching HLA type, the HLA type of each donor mattered for the analysis. What the research found in general, with its limitations: Carriers of CMV infection plus the relevant HLA type were discriminated by the cumulative frequency of public TCR beta family members in the study cohort and in an independent approximately 340-donor cohort. In the ex vivo response, HLA-C-restricted CMV-specific TCR beta clonotypes were dominant, and in two of eight donors the single most frequent clonotype came from this HLA-C-restricted group.

Sequencing was carried out using PBMCs. The TCR comes from a human donor in good health (CMV status not recorded). Some clones in this sample may be carry-over from other donors' samples. The chain was built from TRBV28 and TRBJ1-4, with the D segment identity uncertain. Read as DNA, the sequence is TGTGCCAGCAGCCGACCGCCTAATGAAAAACTGTTTTTT. It codes for CASSRPPNEKLFF. With the rest looked up from the reference TRBV28 and TRBJ1-4 genes rather than sequenced, the full variable domain is DVKVTQSSRYLVKRTGEKVFLECVQDMDHENMFWYRQDPGLGLRLIYFSYDVKMKEKGDIPEGYSVSREKKERFSLILESASTNQTSMYLCASSRPPNEKLFFGSGTQLSVL.